Presented here are 19 T cell receptor beta chains from one specimen sequenced in a study of T cells in Graves' hyperthyroidism and ophthalmopathy. Authors of the study amplified TCR beta CDR3 regions from RNA transcripts. The TCR CDR3 first-round RT-PCR relied on the HTBI primer set. One entry per CDR3 protein results from TCRdb running MiXCR on the multiplex PCR reads. Among under 600,000 distinct CDR3 sequences listed, approximately 16% were seen once. Sequencing was carried out using blood. These receptors originate from a woman in her 40s with Graves' ophthalmopathy.

This clonotype was counted between two and nine times. This chain uses TRBV20-1 with TRBJ2-7, with 8 bases lining up with TRBD2. In germline, CDR1 is DFQATT, CDR2 SNEGSKA (reference sequence). The CDR3 consists of 14 residues. The ends lost 6 bases at V and 3 bases at J; junction bases unmatched: 10. CDR3 amino acids: CSAGSAGADYEQYF. The DNA of the CDR3 is TGCAGTGCCGGATCAGCGGGAGCCGACTACGAGCAGTACTTC.

This clonotype was detected ten times or more. The chain joins TRBV2 to TRBJ1-1; D not resolved. The CDR3 is 11 residues long. Trimming removed 6 bases from V and 8 bases from J, with 10 bases in between. CDR1 is SNHLY, CDR2 FYNNEI, per germline. In DNA, the CDR3 is TGTGCCAGCAGCCCCTGGGCAGAAGCTTTCTTT. Its protein is CASSPWAEAFF.

A few counts support this clonotype. The V and J genes are TRBV2 and TRBJ1-3, with D possibly matching TRBD1 (6 bases). CDR3 length: 18 residues. Trimming stripped 11 bases from V and 0 bases from J, with 26 bases between. Germline assignment: CDR1 SNHLY and CDR2 FYNNEI. In DNA, the CDR3 is TGTGCCGGCGGAGGACAGCTACAGGGCCCATACTCTGGAAACACCATATATTTT. It yields the protein CAGGGQLQGPYSGNTIYF.

This clonotype has ten or more counts. The rearrangement uses TRBV20-1 and TRBJ2-7; no firm D call. The CDR3 is made up of 11 amino acids. The germline CDR1 and CDR2 sequences are DFQATT and SNEGSKA (reference sequence). Between the trimmed V and J ends, which lost 0 bases and 4 bases, there was a span of 4 bases. This CDR3 reads CSAREGYEQYF. In nucleotides, the CDR3 is TGCAGTGCTAGAGAAGGATACGAGCAGTACTTC.

This clonotype was seen at least ten times. The V call is TRBV29-1, the J call TRBJ2-7; TRBD2 matches 13 bases. CDR3 length: 13 amino acids. From germline, CDR1 is SQVTM and CDR2 ANQGSEA. V shed 7 bases and J 4 bases; nucleotides not matched to a gene: 4. CDR3 in amino acids: CSAGTSGMYEQYF. As DNA, the CDR3 is TGCAGCGCCGGGACTAGCGGGATGTACGAGCAGTACTTC.

The chain uses TRBV7-9 and TRBJ2-7, with TRBD2 matching 10 bases. This CDR3 is built from 15 residues. The junction had 7 bases not matched to a gene; V was cut back by 4 bases and J by 4 bases. CDR1 is SEHNR and CDR2 is FQNEAQ in the germline V gene (reference sequence). The CDR3 region is CASSSARAGGYEQYF. For the CDR3, the DNA is TGTGCCAGCAGCTCCGCTAGAGCGGGAGGGTACGAGCAGTACTTC.

This clonotype showed up just a few times. Being one base from a much bigger clone, this may be a read error. The rearrangement joins TRBV7-2 to TRBJ1-2; D is undetermined. V was cut by 2 bases and J by 3 bases, with 10 bases left in between. Germline CDR1 and CDR2: SGHTA and FQGNSA. The CDR3 runs 14 residues. DNA for the CDR3: TGTGCCAGCAGCTTATACGGGGAGGACTATGGCTACACCTTC. Protein sequence: CASSLYGEDYGYTF.

The genes are TRBV2 and TRBJ1-5; D perhaps matches TRBD1 (6 bases). The V and J ends lost 5 bases and 6 bases respectively, with 14 bases between them. Germline CDR1 reads SNHLY; CDR2 reads FYNNEI. The CDR3 length is 14 residues. This CDR3 is CASSYGGGRQPQHF. The CDR3, as DNA: TGTGCCAGCAGTTACGGGGGGGGCCGTCAGCCCCAGCATTTT.

The table lists this clonotype with many counts. The chain combines TRBV4-2 with TRBJ2-5; D may correspond to TRBD1 or TRBD2 (5 bases each). The CDR3 is made up of 16 amino acids. The germline CDR1 and CDR2 sequences are LGHNA and YNFKEQ. Trimming removed 4 bases at V and 2 bases at J, with 17 bases between. CDR3 amino acids: CASSRLQGAAQETQYF. CDR3 in DNA: TGTGCCAGCAGCCGACTACAAGGGGCTGCGCAAGAGACCCAGTACTTC.

The chain uses TRBV6-1 and TRBJ1-6, with D perhaps TRBD1 (5 bases). Per the germline V gene, CDR1 is MNHNS and CDR2 is SASEGT. The ends were cut back, 6 bases at V and 10 bases at J, with 13 bases in the middle. The CDR3 sequence is 13 residues long. The CDR3 is CASRGTLHSPLHF. The CDR3 bases are TGTGCCAGCAGAGGGACCCTGCACTCACCCCTCCACTTT.

This chain joins TRBV20-1 and TRBJ2-5, with no clear D. Germline CDR1 is DFQATT and CDR2 is SNEGSKA (reference sequence). Trimming took 6 bases from V and 3 from J, leaving 11 bases between them. The CDR3 length is 12 residues. The CDR3 sequence is CSASLGKETQYF. Written as DNA, the CDR3 is TGCAGTGCCTCGCTAGGAAAAGAGACCCAGTACTTC.

This clonotype was counted many times. The chain combines TRBV7-6 with TRBJ2-7; tentatively, D is TRBD1 (5 bases). This CDR3 has 13 residues. Trimming left V 5 bases short and J 5 bases short, with 13 bases between. Germline CDR1 reads SGHVS; CDR2 reads FNYEAQ. The CDR3 here is CASSKNPGNEQYF. The CDR3 DNA is TGTGCCAGCAGCAAAAATCCAGGGAACGAGCAGTACTTC. The whole variable domain, filled in from reference TRBV7-6 and TRBJ2-7, reads GAGVSQSPRYKVTKRGQDVALRCDPISGHVSLYWYRQALGQGPEFLTYFNYEAQQDKSGLPNDRFSAERPEGSISTLTIQRTEQRDSAMYRCASSKNPGNEQYFGPGTRLTVT.

In this sample, this clonotype turned up many times. V gene TRBV20-1 combines with J gene TRBJ2-5; TRBD1 or TRBD2 may be the D gene (5 bases each). This CDR3 is built from 13 residues. Germline V gene sequence: CDR1 DFQATT, CDR2 SNEGSKA (reference sequence). CDR3 nucleotide sequence: TGCACCTGCCAGAGGGGCGGGTGGGAGACCCAGTACTTC. Encoded protein: CTCQRGGWETQYF.

The rearrangement joins TRBV28 to TRBJ2-7, with 13 bases identical to TRBD2. CDR3 length: 18 residues. V was pared by 5 bases and J by 4 bases, with 14 bases of the junction left unmatched. From germline, CDR1 is MDHEN and CDR2 SYDVKM. CDR3 amino acids: CASSGGRRTSGRGYEQYF. The CDR3 DNA reads TGTGCCAGCAGTGGGGGGCGTAGGACTAGCGGGAGAGGGTACGAGCAGTACTTC.

This clonotype was seen many times. The rearrangement joins TRBV5-1 to TRBJ2-3; maybe TRBD1 (6 bases). V lost 0 bases and J 0 bases, leaving 8 bases between the germline ends. This CDR3 is built from 15 residues. The V gene's germline CDR1 is SGHRS and CDR2 YFSETQ. The CDR3 is CASSLGGQSTDTQYF. In DNA form, the CDR3 reads TGCGCCAGCAGCTTGGGAGGACAGAGCACAGATACGCAGTATTTT.

The V and J genes are TRBV28 and TRBJ2-3; TRBD2 agrees at 8 bases. Trimming at V came to 3 bases and at J to 2 bases, leaving 10 bases not matched to a gene. There are 17 residues in the CDR3. CDR1 is MDHEN, CDR2 SYDVKM, per germline. The CDR3 nucleotides read TGTGCCAGCAGTTTCGGGGGGGCGCGGCATCTCACAGATACGCAGTATTTT. Translating gives CASSFGGARHLTDTQYF.

This clonotype was picked up many times. The chain couples TRBV6-2 or TRBV6-3 to TRBJ1-5; D possibly corresponds to TRBD1 (6 bases). The CDR3 covers 13 residues. Germline V gene data show CDR1 as MNHEY and CDR2 as SVGEGT. The V and J ends lost 5 bases and 7 bases respectively, with 12 bases between them. The CDR3 here is CASSPRGEQPQHF. CDR3 sequence (DNA): TGTGCCAGCAGTCCCAGGGGAGAGCAGCCCCAGCATTTT.

This clonotype was counted at least ten times. V and J are TRBV12-3 or TRBV12-4 and TRBJ1-5; possible D gene TRBD1, 5 bases. V lost 8 bases and J lost 5, with 7 bases in between. This CDR3 has 11 amino acids. The CDR3 here is CASGADQPQHF. CDR3 nucleotides: TGTGCCAGCGGGGCCGATCAGCCCCAGCATTTT.

This sequence joins TRBV7-9 and TRBJ1-5; 7 nucleotides match TRBD1. Germline trimming cut 4 bases from V and 3 bases from J; bases unmatched to any gene: 3. The germline V gene has CDR1 SEHNR and CDR2 FQNEAQ (reference sequence). This CDR3 region has 14 residues. The CDR3 nucleotides read TGTGCCAGCAGCTCCACAGGGGACAATCAGCCCCAGCATTTT. The encoded protein is CASSSTGDNQPQHF.